This T cell receptor (beta chain) was recovered during a study of T cell changes during pregnancy in multiple sclerosis (dated by TCRdb to about 2019). For context, the study as a whole: In women with multiple sclerosis, the researchers looked at how the T cell repertoire shifted as pregnancy progressed.

Of note for this clone: Its antigen is currently not known. No much larger clone exists at a distance of one base, and base qualities are not known.

The CDR3 sequence holds 14 residues, the cysteine and phenylalanine included. Only CDR3 DNA remains: 42 bases, in frame from the first base. CDR1 MNHEY and CDR2 SMNVEV are derived from the germline V gene (reference sequence). The V end gives up 6 bases and the J end 2 bases, leaving 6 bases in the junction not matched to a gene. The library was made by the immunoSEQ multiplex PCR assay. Drawn from immuneACCESS, this table holds only the in-frame rearrangements with V and J called that TCRdb kept. Clones are partly lost; checked studies trace under half to an unresolved V gene and leave the rest unexplained. The sample has roughly 93,000 clones on record, roughly 92% of them singletons. The leading ten clones occupy around 2% of the sample.

The clonotype comes from a female donor with multiple sclerosis, enrolled in a pregnancy study. The chain couples TRBV27 to TRBJ2-7; TRBD1 agrees with 8 junctional bases. The input for sequencing was peripheral blood, taken after pregnancy. DNA sequence: TGTGCCAGCAGAACCGGGACAGGTCCCTACGAGCAGTACTTC. Translated, it reads CASRTGTGPYEQYF.